The T cell receptor beta chain under discussion was sequenced for a study of blood T cell repertoires in COVID-19. Using immunoSEQ multiplex PCR, the repertoire was profiled, and TCRdb retains in-frame clones only, with some absent. The sample lists about 170,000 clones, approximately 90% occurring once. The CDR3 has 15 amino acids. Germline V CDR1 and CDR2: SGHAT, FQNNGV. V dropped 1 base and J dropped 0 bases, with 7 bases sitting between them. The Seattle site enrolled patients during active infection and followed them longitudinally. The chain carries TRBV11-2 and TRBJ1-3; D is unresolved. The receptor was derived from a man aged 18 to 30 with COVID-19, enrolled during active disease. Sample: peripheral blood. The CDR3 spells CASSLAGSSGNTIYF. CDR3 nucleotides: TGTGCCAGCAGCTTAGCGGGAAGCTCTGGAAACACCATATATTTT.